The clone carrying this TCR beta chain was recorded once. Germline V gene data show CDR1 as SEHNR and CDR2 as FQNEAQ (reference sequence). This CDR3 comprises 13 residues. The junction had 5 bases not matched to a gene; V was cut back by 5 bases and J by 7 bases. Generated by immunoSEQ multiplex PCR, the TCRdb table keeps only in-frame clones and is missing some. The sample holds under 95,000 clones, around 92% seen once. This record belongs to a study of T cell changes during pregnancy in multiple sclerosis. V and J are TRBV7-9 and TRBJ1-5, with TRBD1 matching 7 bases. The sequencing here drew on peripheral blood, taken after pregnancy. The TCR comes from a female donor in good health, enrolled as a control in a pregnancy study. This CDR3 is CASSAQGSQPQHF. CDR3 coding DNA: TGTGCCAGCAGCGCACAGGGGTCCCAGCCCCAGCATTTT.